There are many counts of the clone carrying this TCR beta chain. The antigen is undetermined. TCRdb redid the calling of the RACE reads with MiXCR, one entry per CDR3 protein. The sample records around 110,000 distinct CDR3 sequences, 9.5% to 13% being singletons. This entry is derived from a study of human T cells and chemical hapten exposure. Study conclusions and caveats: Counts of TCRs above 1 in 1000 frequency stayed unchanged with DPC sensitization.

Losses at the gene ends were 6 bases for V and 8 bases for J; bases not matched to a gene: 2. Germline loops: CDR1 ENHRY, CDR2 SYGVKD. This CDR3 is built from 12 residues. This sample's time point: patch test 1, 2 weeks after DPC sensitization. Described treatment: therapeutic diphenylcyclopropenone sensitization with weekly scalp DPC. Unfractionated whole blood yielded total RNA. The starting material was whole blood, obtained in connection with sensitization to the hapten diphenylcyclopropenone (DPC). This sequence originates from a woman in her 50s with alopecia areata. Some clones in this sample may be carry-over from other donors' samples. This sequence joins TRBV10-3 and TRBJ1-4, with 8 bases that match TRBD1. CDR3 amino acids: CAISRTGEKLFF. CDR3 bases: TGTGCCATCAGCCGGACAGGGGAAAAACTGTTTTTT.